This T cell receptor (beta chain) is drawn from a study of CD8+CD57+ T cells in acquired aplastic anemia. Template material for TCR beta VDJ and CDR3 profiling consisted of genomic DNA. TCRdb fed the reads into MiXCR, producing one record per CDR3 protein. The repertoire consists of roughly 80,000 distinct CDR3 sequences, with around 70% occurring once and the leading ten covering 65% to 85%. CD8+CD57+ cell expansion had been shown by flow cytometry in patients chosen for sequencing. This CDR3 contains 14 residues. Germline assignment: CDR1 LNHNV and CDR2 YYDKDF (reference sequence). V shed 5 bases and J 5 bases; nucleotides not matched to a gene: 8.

The chain has TRBV15 and TRBJ1-1; TRBD1 agrees at 7 bases. This sequence originates from a human donor with aplastic anemia. Sample: sorted CD4+, CD8+, or CD8+CD57+ T cells (not recorded which) from PBMCs. CDR3 amino acids: CATSRGTAGTEAFF. CDR3 DNA: TGTGCCACCAGCCGCGGGACAGCGGGGACTGAAGCTTTCTTT.